This is a list of T cell receptor beta chains from one sample in a study of shared clonotypes between healthy human individuals. Only in-frame clones appear in the TCRdb table, and some are missing; sequencing was by immunoSEQ multiplex PCR. The data show roughly 1,500,000 clones, 95% to 99% seen once. Sequences were obtained from naive CD4+ T cells sorted from blood. The receptor set was obtained from a man aged 25-45 years in good health. The CDR3 runs from the conserved cysteine through the conserved F or W. Fields, in order: J gene, V gene, clone size, D gene, CDR3 protein, CDR3 DNA. The D gene is left open where the match is weak. The size entry is marked missing in some rows and otherwise reads once, few, many or a size class.

>TRBJ2-1|TRBV6-4|NA|NA
CASSAQLDNEQFF
TGTGCCAGCAGTGCCCAACTAGACAATGAGCAGTTCTTC
>TRBJ2-7|TRBV2|NA|TRBD1
CASRGQPKPYEQYF
TGTGCCAGCAGGGGACAGCCGAAGCCATACGAGCAGTACTTC
>TRBJ2-5|TRBV20-1|NA|NA
CSATNQETQYF
TGCAGTGCTACTAACCAAGAGACCCAGTACTTC
>TRBJ2-7|TRBV27|NA|NA
CASSFGRGYEQYF
TGTGCCAGCAGTTTCGGCAGGGGTTACGAGCAGTACTTC
>TRBJ2-1|TRBV19|NA|NA
CASSRGSYNEQFF
TGTGCCAGTAGTCGGGGGAGCTACAATGAGCAGTTCTTC
>TRBJ2-5|TRBV28|NA|NA
CASSPHDRQETQYF
TGTGCCAGCAGCCCTCATGACAGGCAAGAGACCCAGTACTTC
>TRBJ1-4|TRBV28|NA|NA
CASSPSNEKLFF
TGTGCCAGCAGTCCCTCTAATGAAAAACTGTTTTTT
>TRBJ2-7|TRBV6-1|NA|TRBD1
CASIGTGGEEQYF
TGTGCCAGCATTGGGACAGGGGGCGAGGAGCAGTACTTC
>TRBJ1-5|TRBV14|NA|NA
CASSQDSNQPQHF
TGTGCCAGCAGCCAAGACAGCAATCAGCCCCAGCATTTT
>TRBJ2-7|TRBV2|NA|NA
CASSEVLQTGPPLGQYF
TGTGCCAGCAGTGAGGTACTTCAGACAGGCCCTCCCCTAGGGCAGTACTTC
>TRBJ1-1|TRBV5-5|NA|NA
CASSLPELGHGEGMNTEAFF
TGTGCCAGCAGCTTGCCCGAACTCGGACACGGAGAGGGCATGAACACTGAAGCTTTCTTT
>TRBJ2-7|TRBV11-2|NA|TRBD2
CASKGLAGNPYEQYF
TGTGCCAGCAAGGGACTAGCGGGTAACCCCTACGAGCAGTACTTC
>TRBJ1-1|TRBV28|NA|NA
CASSLLHTEAFF
TGTGCCAGCAGTCTGTTGCACACTGAAGCTTTCTTT
>TRBJ1-3|TRBV18|NA|TRBD1
CASSPRTGGGPGNTIYF
TGTGCCAGCTCACCGAGGACAGGGGGAGGCCCTGGAAACACCATATATTTT
>TRBJ2-7|TRBV10-3|NA|TRBD1
CAISGRDRGHEQYF
TGTGCCATCAGTGGTCGGGACAGGGGTCACGAGCAGTACTTC
>TRBJ2-2|TRBV2|NA|NA
CASSYTGTGELFF
TGTGCCAGCAGTTATACAGGGACCGGGGAGCTGTTTTTT
>TRBJ2-3|TRBV11-2|NA|NA
CASSLDRAGATDTQYF
TGTGCCAGCAGCTTAGATCGGGCAGGAGCCACAGATACGCAGTATTTT
>TRBJ2-7|TRBV30|once|TRBD1
CAWSGTGDEQYF
TGTGCCTGGTCCGGGACAGGGGACGAGCAGTACTTC
>TRBJ2-1|TRBV18|once|NA
CASSPASGYNEQFF
TGTGCCAGCTCACCAGCATCCGGCTACAATGAGCAGTTCTTC
>TRBJ2-1|TRBV7-9|NA|NA
CASSSGQQFF
TGTGCCAGCAGCTCGGGACAGCAGTTCTTC
>TRBJ2-5|TRBV18|NA|TRBD1
CASSRAQQGIKETQYF
TGTGCCAGCTCACGGGCCCAACAGGGGATAAAAGAGACCCAGTACTTC
>TRBJ1-1|TRBV30|few|TRBD1
CAWSPAGGYAFF
TGTGCCTGGAGTCCGGCAGGGGGCTATGCTTTCTTT
>TRBJ2-1|TRBV5-5|NA|TRBD2
CASSLNGGLAIHEQFF
TGTGCCAGCAGCTTGAACGGGGGACTAGCCATTCATGAGCAGTTCTTC